The source of this T cell receptor (beta chain) is a study of cytomegalovirus exposure and HLA in healthy donors. Germline assignment: CDR1 GTSNPN and CDR2 SVGIG (reference sequence). The length of the CDR3 is 11 residues. V gave up 0 bases and J gave up 9 bases, with 6 bases separating them. The PCR was carried out with 60 Vbeta primers and 13 Jbeta primers. Some clones are missing from TCRdb's copy, which holds only in-frame ones; the method was immunoSEQ multiplex PCR. The repertoire holds fewer than 110,000 clones, with around 77% as singletons. The receptor comes from a male donor in good health and CMV-seronegative. Material: PBMCs. This chain links TRBV30 with TRBJ2-1; D is perhaps TRBD1 (6 bases). The CDR3 DNA reads as TGTGCCTGGAGTGTAGGGGGTGAGCAGTTCTTC. Its translation: CAWSVGGEQFF.